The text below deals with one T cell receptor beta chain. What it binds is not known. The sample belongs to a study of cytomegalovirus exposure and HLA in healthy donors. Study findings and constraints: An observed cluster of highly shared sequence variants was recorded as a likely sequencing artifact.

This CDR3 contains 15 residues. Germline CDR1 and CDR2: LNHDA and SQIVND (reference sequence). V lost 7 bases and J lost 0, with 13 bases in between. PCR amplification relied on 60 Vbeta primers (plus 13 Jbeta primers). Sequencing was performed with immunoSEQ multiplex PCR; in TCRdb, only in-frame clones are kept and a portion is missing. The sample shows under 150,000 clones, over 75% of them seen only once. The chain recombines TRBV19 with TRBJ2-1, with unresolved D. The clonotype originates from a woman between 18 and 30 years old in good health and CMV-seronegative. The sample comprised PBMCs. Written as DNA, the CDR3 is TGTGCCAGTACCCTAGGCGTGGGCTCCTACAATGAGCAGTTCTTC. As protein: CASTLGVGSYNEQFF.